Shown below are 5 T cell receptor beta chains from a single sample sequenced in a study of cytomegalovirus exposure and HLA in healthy donors. PCR was performed using 60 Vbeta and 13 Jbeta primers. Produced via immunoSEQ multiplex PCR; TCRdb's table is partial and in-frame only. The table records some 200,000 clones, roughly 80% of them present only once. The sample consisted of PBMCs. All receptors derive from a woman younger than 35 in good health and CMV-seronegative.

The V and J genes are TRBV28 and TRBJ2-1, with 10 bases identical to TRBD1. The CDR3 length is 14 residues. V was clipped by 3 bases and J by 9 bases; unmatched bases: 5. Germline V gene sequence: CDR1 MDHEN, CDR2 SYDVKM. The CDR3 protein is CASSLGQGIGEQFF. The CDR3 DNA reads TGTGCCAGCAGTTTGGGACAGGGGATTGGTGAGCAGTTCTTC.

This rearrangement joins TRBV29-1 to TRBJ2-3, with D possibly TRBD2 on 5 matching bases. CDR1 and CDR2 (germline): SQVTM, ANQGSEA. CDR3 length equals 13 residues. Deletions cut 5 bases from V and 6 bases from J, with 15 bases between. The CDR3 loop reads CSVKPDRGDTQYF. The CDR3 nucleotides read TGCAGCGTTAAACCGGACCGGGGTGATACGCAGTATTTT.

This clone appeared once. The rearrangement uses TRBV18 and TRBJ1-1; 12 nucleotides agree with TRBD1. CDR1 and CDR2 (germline): KGHSH, LQKENI. The CDR3 length is 14 residues. V shed 9 bases, J shed 5 bases, and the junction held 7 bases outside the gene matches. CDR3 protein: CASRGQGAQTEAFF. DNA of the CDR3: TGTGCCAGTCGGGGACAGGGGGCGCAGACTGAAGCTTTCTTT.

A word on this clone: Other DNA variants within this sample encode the same CDR3. This chain connects TRBV6-6 to TRBJ2-7; TRBD2 aligns across 10 bases. Germline V gene lookup returns CDR1 MNHNY and CDR2 SVGAGI (reference sequence). V shed 6 bases, J shed 3 bases, and the junction held 8 bases outside the gene matches. This CDR3 comprises 15 residues. The CDR3 sequence is CASRPGTSAIYEQYF. CDR3 coding DNA: TGTGCCAGCAGGCCCGGGACTAGCGCAATCTACGAGCAGTACTTC.

CDR3 DNA: TGTGCCAGCAGCCCTGGGAGGGAAGGAAATCAGCCCCAGCATTTT. Protein sequence: CASSPGREGNQPQHF. The chain carries TRBV9 and TRBJ1-5; no reliable D call. The V gene's germline CDR1 is SGDLS and CDR2 YYNGEE. The ends were cut back, 4 bases at V and 4 bases at J, with 15 bases in the middle. This CDR3 comprises 15 residues.